A single sample gave rise to the 18 T cell receptor beta chains below, sequenced in a study of blood T cell repertoires in COVID-19. Clones were read by immunoSEQ multiplex PCR, and TCRdb kept only the in-frame ones, dropping some. The sample contains 85,000 to 95,000 clones, about 89% of which appear only once. Input material: peripheral blood. These receptors all come from a woman between 45 and 65 years old in a cohort sampled during active COVID-19.

This clone was detected a few times. The chain has TRBV12-5 and TRBJ1-3, with TRBD1 matching over 7 bases. With V trimmed by 5 bases and J by 6 bases, 10 bases remained unmatched. The germline V gene has CDR1 LGHNT and CDR2 FRNRAP. The CDR3 runs to 15 residues. CDR3 nucleotides: TGTGCTAGTGGTCCGGGACAGACGTCAGAAAACACCATATATTTT. The encoded protein is CASGPGQTSENTIYF.

This clone was recorded once. The chain has TRBV7-8 and TRBJ2-1; TRBD2 agrees at 7 bases. Germline CDR1 and CDR2: SGHVS and FQNEAQ. This CDR3 has 19 residues. Trimming took 5 bases from V and 3 from J; bases not matched to a gene: 19. CDR3 loop: CASSLPRRRSAGVYNEQFF. The CDR3 bases are TGTGCCAGCAGCCTGCCACGCCGCCGCTCGGCGGGGGTCTACAATGAGCAGTTCTTC.

The chain combines TRBV5-1 with TRBJ2-3; no definite D call. The CDR3 covers 17 residues. Germline V gene lookup returns CDR1 SGHRS and CDR2 YFSETQ. Trimming shortened V by 4 bases and J by 2 bases, and 20 bases separated the two germline ends. The DNA for the CDR3 is TGCGCCAGCAGCCCCCGTATCCGTCTAAATATCACAGATACGCAGTATTTT. Protein: CASSPRIRLNITDTQYF. Complete variable domain (other parts from reference TRBV5-1 and TRBJ2-3): KAGVTQTPRYLIKTRGQQVTLSCSPISGHRSVSWYQQTPGQGLQFLFEYFSETQRNKGNFPGRFSGRQFSNSRSEMNVSTLELGDSALYLCASSPRIRLNITDTQYFGPGTRLTVL.

The chain combines TRBV24-1 with TRBJ2-7; weak D call: TRBD2 (6 bases). V was pared by 9 bases and J by 7 bases, with 18 bases between. Germline V gene data show CDR1 as KGHDR and CDR2 as SFDVKD. The CDR3 has 13 residues. For the CDR3, the DNA is TGTGCCACCCAACCGGGGGACCGCCGGGAGCAGTACTTC. It specifies CATQPGDRREQYF.

This sequence joins TRBV28 and TRBJ2-1, with D tentatively TRBD2 (6 bases). CDR1 and CDR2 (germline): MDHEN, SYDVKM. The CDR3 spans 15 residues. Trimming removed 5 bases at V and 7 bases at J, with 18 bases between. CDR3 coding DNA: TGTGCCAGCAGTCGCCCAGTCGGGAGTATTAATGAGCAGTTCTTC. As protein: CASSRPVGSINEQFF. The full variable domain, rest sourced from reference TRBV28 and TRBJ2-1, is DVKVTQSSRYLVKRTGEKVFLECVQDMDHENMFWYRQDPGLGLRLIYFSYDVKMKEKGDIPEGYSVSREKKERFSLILESASTNQTSMYLCASSRPVGSINEQFFGPGTRLTVL.

This chain links TRBV27 with TRBJ2-7, with 9 bases fitting TRBD1. Trimming cost V 6 bases and J 3 bases; bases outside gene matches: 12. The CDR3 covers 16 residues. Germline CDR1 and CDR2: MNHEY and SMNVEV (reference sequence). CDR3 bases: TGTGCCAGCAGGGTCCGACAGGGGGGTTGGGGCTACGAGCAGTACTTC. Its translation: CASRVRQGGWGYEQYF.

This chain links TRBV24-1 with TRBJ2-4; TRBD1 matches at 9 bases. The CDR3 spans 13 residues. The trim removed 5 bases at V and 8 bases at J, leaving 3 bases unmatched. Germline V gene sequence: CDR1 KGHDR, CDR2 SFDVKD. In nucleotides, the CDR3 is TGTGCCACCAGTGGGGACAGGGATGACATTCAGTACTTC. Translating gives CATSGDRDDIQYF.

The rearrangement links TRBV30 to TRBJ2-3; tentatively, D is TRBD1 (6 bases). The germline V and J ends were trimmed by 7 bases and 0 bases, with 11 bases remaining between them. This CDR3 region has 13 residues. The germline gives CDR1 GTSNPN, CDR2 SVGIG (reference sequence). The CDR3: CASGQRSTDTQYF. CDR3 DNA: TGTGCCTCTGGACAGCGTAGCACAGATACGCAGTATTTT.

The chain uses TRBV7-3 and TRBJ2-1; TRBD2 might be the D (5 bases). The germline V gene encodes CDR1 SGHTA and CDR2 FQGTGA. The V end was cut by 4 bases, the J end by 9 bases, with 13 bases between. The CDR3 runs to 13 residues. The chain's CDR3 is CASSYGVGSEQFF. CDR3 nucleotides: TGTGCCAGCAGCTATGGAGTAGGGAGTGAGCAGTTCTTC.

This chain links TRBV3-1 (or the pseudogene TRBV3-2) with TRBJ2-7, with 9 bases lining up with TRBD1. Trimming cost V 4 bases and J 9 bases; bases outside gene matches: 7. CDR1 and CDR2 (germline): LGHDT, YNNKEL (reference sequence). This CDR3 is built from 13 residues. Written as DNA, the CDR3 is TGTGCCAGCAGCCTCACGACAGGGGGGGGGCAGTACTTC. It translates to CASSLTTGGGQYF.

This clone was seen a handful of times. J is TRBJ1-1 and V is TRBV28, with D hard to call. Germline V CDR1 and CDR2: MDHEN, SYDVKM. The CDR3 has 12 amino acids. The V end lost 3 bases, the J end lost 4 bases, and 6 bases lay between the germline ends. CDR3 coding DNA: TGTGCCAGCAGTTTTTATAGCACTGAAGCTTTCTTT. Encoded protein: CASSFYSTEAFF.

The chain uses TRBV3-1 (or the pseudogene TRBV3-2) and TRBJ2-1; 7 bases are a match to TRBD2. The CDR3 extends over 17 amino acids. Germline CDR1 reads LGHDT; CDR2 reads YNNKEL (reference sequence). V trimming: 3 bases; J trimming: 8 bases; junction bases outside the gene matches: 16. The CDR3 sequence: CASSHQGPQPSGDEQFF. CDR3 nucleotides: TGTGCCAGCAGCCATCAAGGACCCCAACCGAGCGGGGATGAGCAGTTCTTC.

The chain joins TRBV28 to TRBJ1-2; 10 bases are shared with TRBD1. This CDR3 comprises 15 residues. Trimming cost V 5 bases and J 4 bases; bases outside gene matches: 7. Germline values: CDR1 MDHEN, CDR2 SYDVKM. This CDR3 reads CASSTDRGPPYGYTF. CDR3 DNA: TGTGCCAGCAGTACCGACAGGGGGCCCCCCTATGGCTACACCTTC.

This chain joins TRBV4-1 and TRBJ2-1, with TRBD2 identical over 14 bases. With V trimmed by 6 bases and J by 5 bases, 15 bases remained unmatched. The CDR3 loop spans 19 amino acids. The germline V gene encodes CDR1 MGHRA and CDR2 YSYEKL. The CDR3 sequence: CASSNLKLGLAGDNNEQFF. DNA for the CDR3: TGCGCCAGCAGTAACCTAAAACTGGGACTAGCGGGAGACAACAATGAGCAGTTCTTC.

V usage is TRBV5-1 and J usage is TRBJ2-3; 8 bases map to TRBD1. V gave up 7 bases and J gave up 0 bases; unmatched junction bases: 7. The CDR3 spans 15 residues. CDR1 is SGHRS, CDR2 YFSETQ, per germline. CDR3 in amino acids: CASSTQGDSTDTQYF. The CDR3 DNA reads TGCGCCAGCTCTACACAGGGGGATAGCACAGATACGCAGTATTTT.

The chain links TRBV7-9 to TRBJ2-1, with TRBD2 matching 10 bases. The germline CDR1 and CDR2 sequences are SEHNR and FQNEAQ (reference sequence). The CDR3 runs to 15 residues. Unmatched junction bases numbered 7, after V lost 3 bases and J lost 8 bases. The CDR3 coding sequence is TGTGCCAGCAGCTTCCGGACTAGCGGTGATCATGAGCAGTTCTTC. It translates to CASSFRTSGDHEQFF.

This rearrangement joins TRBV7-2 to TRBJ1-5, with 7 bases aligning to TRBD1. Unmatched junction bases numbered 6, after V lost 5 bases and J lost 5 bases. CDR1 and CDR2 (germline): SGHTA, FQGNSA. The CDR3 sequence is 14 residues long. This chain's CDR3 is CASSIRQGHQPQHF. The CDR3 nucleotides are TGTGCCAGCAGCATAAGACAGGGACATCAGCCCCAGCATTTT.

This rearrangement joins TRBV5-4 to TRBJ2-2; possibly TRBD2 for D (6 bases). Germline CDR1 reads SGHNT; CDR2 reads YYREEE (reference sequence). The CDR3 runs 16 residues. Deletions cut 4 bases from V and 6 bases from J, with 19 bases between. CDR3 amino acids: CASSNRDLNTPGELFF. CDR3 bases: TGTGCCAGCAGCAACCGGGACTTAAACACCCCCGGGGAGCTGTTTTTT.